This TCR beta chain was documented in a study of blood T cell repertoires in COVID-19. Background on the study: Some COVID-19 samples were acute and others convalescent; all came from the United States, Italy and Spain. T cells, B-cell-depleted T cells, or PBMCs provided the cDNA or gDNA that served as material.

Authors' methods: Estimation of nucleated cell counts was performed using reference gene primer amplification. Sequencing was performed with immunoSEQ multiplex PCR; in TCRdb, only in-frame clones are kept and a portion is missing. For V, J and clone size, that table is used; D and trimming come from the DNA. This repertoire shows 90,000 to 100,000 clones, about two thirds found once; its top ten account for 20% to 25%. Unmatched junction bases numbered 3, after V lost 2 bases and J lost 3 bases. The CDR3 runs to 15 residues. Germline V lookup: CDR1 SGHNT, CDR2 YYREEE (reference sequence). This TCR derives from a woman aged 55 to 70 in a cohort sampled during active or convalescent COVID-19. This chain links TRBV5-4 with TRBJ2-3; 10 bases are shared with TRBD2. Material for sequencing was peripheral blood. CDR3 sequence reads: CASSFPSGGTDTQYF. DNA of the CDR3: TGTGCCAGCAGCTTTCCTAGCGGGGGTACAGATACGCAGTATTTT. Full variable domain (remainder filled in from reference TRBV5-4 and TRBJ2-3): ETGVTQSPTHLIKTRGQQVTLRCSSQSGHNTVSWYQQALGQGPQFIFQYYREEENGRGNFPPRFSGLQFPNYSSELNVNALELDDSALYLCASSFPSGGTDTQYFGPGTRLTVL.